Detailed here is one T cell receptor beta chain. Regarding donors, all were healthy bone marrow donors. This specimen belongs to a study of cytomegalovirus exposure and HLA in healthy donors. The PCR used 60 Vbeta and 13 Jbeta primers. Original processing notes: About 11 million of the about 80 million unique TCR beta chains counted in a later analysis were shared. Produced via immunoSEQ multiplex PCR; TCRdb's table is partial and in-frame only. D and trimming come from the DNA, and the V and J calls and clone size come from that table. This repertoire shows roughly 200,000 clones, more than 65% found once; its top ten account for roughly 3.2%. Germline V gene lookup returns CDR1 LNHDA and CDR2 SQIVND (reference sequence). V was shortened by 5 bases and J by 4 bases, with 15 bases between the two germline ends. The CDR3 loop spans 15 amino acids.

This receptor was identified in a man aged 35-49 years in good health and CMV-seropositive. Sequencing was carried out using PBMCs. This chain joins TRBV19 and TRBJ1-5; a possible D gene is TRBD1 (5 bases). The CDR3 DNA reads TGTGCCAGTAGTCCAGGGCGTGCAGGGAATCAGCCCCAGCATTTT. Protein product: CASSPGRAGNQPQHF. The full variable domain, rest sourced from reference TRBV19 and TRBJ1-5, is DGGITQSPKYLFRKEGQNVTLSCEQNLNHDAMYWYRQDPGQGLRLIYYSQIVNDFQKGDIAEGYSVSREKKESFPLTVTSAQKNPTAFYLCASSPGRAGNQPQHFGDGTRLSIL.